These 11 T cell receptor beta chains were all obtained from the same sample, sequenced in a study of T-cell memory formation after mild COVID-19 (dated by TCRdb to about 2021). Library construction relied on 5' RACE. Instrument on record: Illumina NovaSeq 6000. TCRdb's own reprocessing of the public reads used fastp at Q25 and MiXCR and kept productive beta chains. Rows with a matching CDR3 protein are joined into one entry that keeps the most common DNA and genes. A total of about 500,000 distinct CDR3 sequences appear in this sample, over 20% of them only once. Clones ranked in the top ten supply approximately 13% of the sample. Sample: PBMCs or a T cell subset sorted from them (not recorded which). Receptors originate from an adult woman who had mild COVID-19 (a few samples of this study predate the infection). The sample titles of this study are shuffled in the database, so cell type and time point are left out; the donor was told from shared clones.

This clonotype was seen a few times. The J gene is TRBJ2-3, the V gene TRBV30, with 7 bases fitting TRBD1. Germline values: CDR1 GTSNPN, CDR2 SVGIG (reference sequence). There are 15 residues in the CDR3. With V trimmed by 1 base and J by 1 base, 5 bases remained unmatched. CDR3 protein: CAWSANRGRTDTQYF. The CDR3 DNA is TGTGCCTGGAGTGCTAATAGGGGGCGCACAGATACGCAGTATTTT.

This clonotype was observed at least ten times. J is TRBJ2-7 and V is TRBV20-1, with D possibly matching TRBD2 (6 bases). The V and J ends lost 5 bases and 1 base respectively, with 18 bases between them. CDR3 length equals 15 residues. Germline V gene lookup returns CDR1 DFQATT and CDR2 SNEGSKA (reference sequence). CDR3 loop: CSAGFGTSTSYEQYF. As DNA, the CDR3 is TGCAGTGCTGGATTTGGGACTTCCACTTCCTACGAGCAGTACTTC.

V gene TRBV11-2 combines with J gene TRBJ2-1; the match to TRBD2 covers 11 bases. Germline V lookup: CDR1 SGHAT, CDR2 FQNNGV. The V segment lost 1 base and the J segment 7 bases; nucleotides outside the gene matches: 6. This CDR3 has 16 amino acids. The CDR3 sequence: CASSLVLAGGRNEQFF. DNA for the CDR3: TGTGCCAGCAGCTTAGTTCTAGCGGGAGGAAGGAATGAGCAGTTCTTC.

V is TRBV7-6 and J is TRBJ2-1; D call uncertain. CDR3 size: 14 residues. V lost 1 base, J lost 9 bases, and 13 bases lay in between. Germline lookup yields CDR1 SGHVS and CDR2 FNYEAQ. The CDR3 coding sequence is TGTGCCAGCAGCTTAGGTCTAGGGCGAAGTGAGCAGTTCTTC. Protein: CASSLGLGRSEQFF.

The rearrangement links TRBV15 to TRBJ1-2; TRBD1 is a possible D gene (6 bases). The germline V gene encodes CDR1 LNHNV and CDR2 YYDKDF (reference sequence). Trimming left V 3 bases short and J 3 bases short, with 17 bases between. This CDR3 is built from 16 residues. The CDR3 sequence is CATSSLPEAGDYGYTF. The CDR3 coding sequence is TGTGCCACCAGCAGCCTCCCAGAGGCAGGGGACTATGGCTACACCTTC.

A few counts support this clonotype. The rearrangement uses TRBV7-2 and TRBJ2-1, with 11 bases identical to TRBD2. In germline, CDR1 is SGHTA, CDR2 FQGNSA. The length of the CDR3 is 15 residues. V lost 6 bases, J lost 2 bases, and 3 bases stayed unmatched. DNA for the CDR3: TGTGCCAGCAGTACTAGCGGGGGCCCCTACAATGAGCAGTTCTTC. Its protein is CASSTSGGPYNEQFF.

This clonotype was detected a few times. The chain employs TRBV19 and TRBJ1-2, with D maybe TRBD1 (5 bases). V lost 2 bases, J lost 4 bases, and 14 bases lay in between. From germline, CDR1 is LNHDA and CDR2 SQIVND (reference sequence). The CDR3 has 15 amino acids. CDR3 bases: TGTGCCAGTAGTATATTCTTAGCTGGGGGCTATGGCTACACCTTC. It translates to CASSIFLAGGYGYTF.

The table lists this clonotype with a few counts. This chain connects TRBV7-2 to TRBJ2-3, with a tentative D call TRBD2 (5 bases). Germline lookup yields CDR1 SGHTA and CDR2 FQGNSA. The CDR3 sequence is 14 residues long. The V end was cut by 5 bases, the J end by 2 bases, with 11 bases between. The CDR3: CASSLGLTTDTQYF. The DNA of the CDR3 is TGTGCCAGCAGCCTAGGACTCACCACAGATACGCAGTATTTT.

This clonotype was seen more than once but under ten times. In DNA, the CDR3 is TGTGCCAGCAGCACCCGACAGGGTCGCTTAGCCGGGGAGCTGTTTTTT. This gives the protein CASSTRQGRLAGELFF. The chain is built from TRBV7-8 and TRBJ2-2; 7 bases match TRBD1. V was pared by 5 bases and J by 6 bases, with 12 bases of the junction left unmatched. Germline V gene data show CDR1 as SGHVS and CDR2 as FQNEAQ. The CDR3 spans 16 residues.

With regard to this clonotype: A much larger clone lies one base from this, so it may be a read error. The chain uses TRBV12-3 or TRBV12-4 and TRBJ2-4, with TRBD2 identical over 7 bases. The CDR3 covers 13 residues. V shed 5 bases and J 13 bases; nucleotides not matched to a gene: 11. CDR3 sequence: CASSMSGAWLQYF. The CDR3 DNA reads TGTGCCAGCAGTATGAGCGGGGCCTGGCTACAGTACTTC.

This clonotype was detected a few times. CDR3 nucleotides: TGTGCCAGCAGCTTAGAGGGGGCGCTTGGAACTGAAGCTTTCTTT. It codes for CASSLEGALGTEAFF. The chain uses TRBV7-2 and TRBJ1-1; TRBD1 matches 7 bases. Losses at the gene ends were 1 base for V and 5 bases for J; bases not matched to a gene: 7. Per the germline V gene, CDR1 is SGHTA and CDR2 is FQGNSA. The CDR3 has 15 amino acids.